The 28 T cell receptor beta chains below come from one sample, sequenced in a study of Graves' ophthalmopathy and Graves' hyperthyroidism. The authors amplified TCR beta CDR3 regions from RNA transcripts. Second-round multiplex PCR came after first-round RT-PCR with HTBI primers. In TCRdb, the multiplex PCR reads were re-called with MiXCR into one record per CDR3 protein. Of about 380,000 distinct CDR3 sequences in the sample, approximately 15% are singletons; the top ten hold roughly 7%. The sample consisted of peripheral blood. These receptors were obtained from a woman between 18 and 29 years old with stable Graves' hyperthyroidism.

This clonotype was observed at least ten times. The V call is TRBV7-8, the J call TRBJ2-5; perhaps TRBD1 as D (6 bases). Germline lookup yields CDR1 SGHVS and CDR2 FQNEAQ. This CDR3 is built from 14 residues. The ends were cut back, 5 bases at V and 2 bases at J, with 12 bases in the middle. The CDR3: CASSTGSPQETQYF. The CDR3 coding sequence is TGTGCCAGCAGCACAGGGTCCCCACAAGAGACCCAGTACTTC.

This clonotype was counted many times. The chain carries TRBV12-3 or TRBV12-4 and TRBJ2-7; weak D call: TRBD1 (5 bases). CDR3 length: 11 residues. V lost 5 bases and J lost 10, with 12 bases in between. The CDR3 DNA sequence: TGTGCCAGCAGTCAAGACAGCCCACAGTACTTC. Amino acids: CASSQDSPQYF.

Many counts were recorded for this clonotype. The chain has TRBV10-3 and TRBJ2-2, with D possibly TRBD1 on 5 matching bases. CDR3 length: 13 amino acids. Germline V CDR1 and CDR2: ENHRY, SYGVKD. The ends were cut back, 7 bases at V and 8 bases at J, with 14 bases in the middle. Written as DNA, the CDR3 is TGTGCCATCAAGGACATGACGACAGGGGAGCTGTTTTTT. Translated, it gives CAIKDMTTGELFF.

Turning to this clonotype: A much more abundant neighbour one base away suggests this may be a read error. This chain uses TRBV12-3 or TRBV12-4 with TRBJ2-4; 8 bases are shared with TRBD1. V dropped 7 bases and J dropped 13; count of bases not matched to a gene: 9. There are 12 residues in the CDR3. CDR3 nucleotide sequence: TGTGCCAGCACTGGACAGGGATCCATGCAGTACTTC. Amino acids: CASTGQGSMQYF.

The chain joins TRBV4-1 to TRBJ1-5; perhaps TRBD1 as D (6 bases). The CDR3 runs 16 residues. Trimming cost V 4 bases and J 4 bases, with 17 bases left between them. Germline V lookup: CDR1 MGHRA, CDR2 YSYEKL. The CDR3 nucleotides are TGCGCCAGCAGCCCTAGAGGGGGATTAGGGAATCAGCCCCAGCATTTT. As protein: CASSPRGGLGNQPQHF.

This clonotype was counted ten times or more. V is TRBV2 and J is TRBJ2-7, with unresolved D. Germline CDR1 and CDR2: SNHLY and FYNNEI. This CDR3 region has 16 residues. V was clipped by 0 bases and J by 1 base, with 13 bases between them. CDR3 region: CASSEARPGQSYEQYF. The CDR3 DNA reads TGTGCCAGCAGTGAAGCACGGCCAGGCCAATCCTACGAGCAGTACTTC.

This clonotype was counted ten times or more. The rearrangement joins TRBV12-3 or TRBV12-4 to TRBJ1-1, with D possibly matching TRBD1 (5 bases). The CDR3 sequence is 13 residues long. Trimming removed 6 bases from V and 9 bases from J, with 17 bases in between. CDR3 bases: TGTGCCAGCAGCCGCGTAGAGGGGCGCAAAGCTTTCTTT. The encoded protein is CASSRVEGRKAFF.

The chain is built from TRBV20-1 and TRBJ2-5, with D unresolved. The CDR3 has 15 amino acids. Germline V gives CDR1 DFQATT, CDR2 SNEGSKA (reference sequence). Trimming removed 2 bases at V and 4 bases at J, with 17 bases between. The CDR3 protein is CSARPQTGARETQYF. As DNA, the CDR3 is TGCAGTGCTAGACCCCAGACGGGTGCTAGAGAGACCCAGTACTTC.

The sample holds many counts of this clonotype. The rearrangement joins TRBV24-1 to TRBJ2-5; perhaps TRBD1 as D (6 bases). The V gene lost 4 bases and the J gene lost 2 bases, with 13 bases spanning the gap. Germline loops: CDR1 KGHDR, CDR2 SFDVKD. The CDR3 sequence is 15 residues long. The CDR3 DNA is TGTGCCACCAGTGACCCTACAGGGCTACAAGAGACCCAGTACTTC. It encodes CATSDPTGLQETQYF.

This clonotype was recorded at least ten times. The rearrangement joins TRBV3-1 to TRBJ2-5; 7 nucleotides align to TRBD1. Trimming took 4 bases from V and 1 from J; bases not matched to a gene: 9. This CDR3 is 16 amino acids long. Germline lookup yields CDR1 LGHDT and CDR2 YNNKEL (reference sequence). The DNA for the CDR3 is TGTGCCAGCAGCCCCGTGACCAGGGGGTTCCAAGAGACCCAGTACTTC. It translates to CASSPVTRGFQETQYF.

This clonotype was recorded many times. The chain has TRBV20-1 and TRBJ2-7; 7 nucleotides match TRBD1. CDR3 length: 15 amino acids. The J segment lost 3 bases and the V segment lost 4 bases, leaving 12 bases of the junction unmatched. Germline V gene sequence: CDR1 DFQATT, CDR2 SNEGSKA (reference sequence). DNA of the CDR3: TGCAGTGCTACACAGGGGATCCGGGATAACTACGAGCAGTACTTC. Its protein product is CSATQGIRDNYEQYF.

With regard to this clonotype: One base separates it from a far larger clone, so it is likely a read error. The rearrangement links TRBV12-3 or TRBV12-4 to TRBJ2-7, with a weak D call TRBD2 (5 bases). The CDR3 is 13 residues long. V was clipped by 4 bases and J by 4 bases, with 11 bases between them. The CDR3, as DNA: TGTGCCAGCAGTTCAAATCGAGGGTACGAGCAGTACTTC. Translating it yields CASSSNRGYEQYF.

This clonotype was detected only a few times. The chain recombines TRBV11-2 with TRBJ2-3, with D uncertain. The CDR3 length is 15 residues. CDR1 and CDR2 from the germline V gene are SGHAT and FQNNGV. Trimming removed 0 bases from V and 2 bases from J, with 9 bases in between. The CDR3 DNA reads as TGTGCCAGCAGCTTAGAGGGCAGAGACACAGATACGCAGTATTTT. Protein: CASSLEGRDTDTQYF. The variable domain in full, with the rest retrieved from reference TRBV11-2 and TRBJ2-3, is EAGVAQSPRYKIIEKRQSVAFWCNPISGHATLYWYQQILGQGPKLLIQFQNNGVVDDSQLPKDRFSAERLKGVDSTLKIQPAKLEDSAVYLCASSLEGRDTDTQYFGPGTRLTVL.

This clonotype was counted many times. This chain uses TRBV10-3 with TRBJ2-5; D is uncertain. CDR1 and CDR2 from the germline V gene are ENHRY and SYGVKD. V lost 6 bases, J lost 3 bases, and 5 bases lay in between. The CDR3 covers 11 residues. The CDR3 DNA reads TGTGCCATCAGGCTCAAAGAGACCCAGTACTTC. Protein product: CAIRLKETQYF.

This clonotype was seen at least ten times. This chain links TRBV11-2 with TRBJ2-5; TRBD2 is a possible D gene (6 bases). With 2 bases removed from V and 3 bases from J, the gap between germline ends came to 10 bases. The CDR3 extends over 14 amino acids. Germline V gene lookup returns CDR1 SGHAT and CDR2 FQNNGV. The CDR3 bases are TGTGCCAGCAGCTTAAACTGGGGGGAAGAGACCCAGTACTTC. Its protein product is CASSLNWGEETQYF.

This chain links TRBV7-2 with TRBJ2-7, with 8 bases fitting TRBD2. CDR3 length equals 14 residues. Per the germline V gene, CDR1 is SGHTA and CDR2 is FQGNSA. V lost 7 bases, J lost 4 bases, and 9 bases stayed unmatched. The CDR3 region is CASIPGGMLYEQYF. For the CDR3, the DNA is TGTGCCAGCATCCCGGGGGGGATGCTTTACGAGCAGTACTTC.

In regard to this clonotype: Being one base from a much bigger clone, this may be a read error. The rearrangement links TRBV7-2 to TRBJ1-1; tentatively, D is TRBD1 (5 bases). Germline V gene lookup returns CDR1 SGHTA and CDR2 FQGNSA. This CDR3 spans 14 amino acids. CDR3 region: CASSTTGWRTEACF. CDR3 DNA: TGTGCCAGCAGCACAACAGGATGGAGGACTGAAGCTTGCTTT.

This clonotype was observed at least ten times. CDR3 in DNA: TGTGCCAGCAGCCCGGGACGAACTGGAAACACCATATATTTT. Translation: CASSPGRTGNTIYF. This chain joins TRBV7-2 and TRBJ1-3; D is possibly TRBD1 (5 bases). The CDR3 runs to 14 residues. Germline V gene sequence: CDR1 SGHTA, CDR2 FQGNSA. The V gene lost 5 bases and the J gene lost 2 bases, with 10 bases spanning the gap.

The CDR3 sequence is CSARAGPSGDSYEQYF. The CDR3 nucleotides read TGCAGTGCTAGGGCCGGCCCTAGCGGGGACTCCTACGAGCAGTACTTC. The chain joins TRBV20-1 to TRBJ2-7; TRBD2 matches at 9 bases. This CDR3 has 16 amino acids. CDR1 and CDR2 (germline): DFQATT, SNEGSKA (reference sequence). Unmatched junction bases numbered 9, after V lost 3 bases and J lost 0 bases.

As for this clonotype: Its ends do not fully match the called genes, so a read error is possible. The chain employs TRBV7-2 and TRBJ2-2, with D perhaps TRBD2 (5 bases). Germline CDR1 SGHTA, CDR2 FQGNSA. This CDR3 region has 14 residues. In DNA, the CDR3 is TGCGCCAGCAGCAGAGGAAGTAGGCCCGGGGAGCTGTGTTTT. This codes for CASSRGSRPGELCF.

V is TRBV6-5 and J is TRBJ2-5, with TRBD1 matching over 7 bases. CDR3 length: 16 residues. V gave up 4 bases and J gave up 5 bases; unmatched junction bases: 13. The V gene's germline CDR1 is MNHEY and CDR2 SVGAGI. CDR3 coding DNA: TGTGCCAGCAGTTCACCCGGGACAGATCTCTCCGAGACCCAGTACTTC. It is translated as CASSSPGTDLSETQYF.

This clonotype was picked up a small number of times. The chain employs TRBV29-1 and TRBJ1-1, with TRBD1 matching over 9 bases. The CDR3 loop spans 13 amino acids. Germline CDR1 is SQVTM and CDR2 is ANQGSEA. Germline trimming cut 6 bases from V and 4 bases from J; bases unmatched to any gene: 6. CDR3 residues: CSVGDRAPTEAFF. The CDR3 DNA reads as TGCAGCGTGGGGGACAGGGCCCCCACTGAAGCTTTCTTT.

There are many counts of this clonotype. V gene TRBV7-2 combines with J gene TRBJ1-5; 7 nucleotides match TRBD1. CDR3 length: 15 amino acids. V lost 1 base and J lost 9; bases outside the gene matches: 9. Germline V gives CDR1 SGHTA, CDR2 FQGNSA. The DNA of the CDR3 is TGTGCCAGCAGCTTAGGTCAGGGGGATACGGTGCCCCAGCATTTT. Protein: CASSLGQGDTVPQHF.

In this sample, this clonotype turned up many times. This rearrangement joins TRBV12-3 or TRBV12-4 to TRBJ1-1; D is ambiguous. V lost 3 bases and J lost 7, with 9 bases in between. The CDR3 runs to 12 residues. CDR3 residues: CASSLSLSEAFF. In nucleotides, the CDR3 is TGTGCCAGCAGTTTGAGTCTGAGTGAAGCTTTCTTT.

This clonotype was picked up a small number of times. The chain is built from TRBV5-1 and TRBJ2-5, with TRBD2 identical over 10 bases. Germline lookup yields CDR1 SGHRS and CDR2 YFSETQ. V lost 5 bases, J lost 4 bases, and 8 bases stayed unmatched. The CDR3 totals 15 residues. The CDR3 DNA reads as TGCGCCAGCAGTTTTAGCGGGGGGCGAGGAGAGACCCAGTACTTC. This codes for CASSFSGGRGETQYF.

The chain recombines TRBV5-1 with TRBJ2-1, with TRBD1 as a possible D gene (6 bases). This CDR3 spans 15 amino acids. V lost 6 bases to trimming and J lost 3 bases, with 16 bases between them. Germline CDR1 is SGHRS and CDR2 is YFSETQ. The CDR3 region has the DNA TGCGCCAGCAACCTGCAGGGACAATACTACAATGAGCAGTTCTTC. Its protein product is CASNLQGQYYNEQFF.

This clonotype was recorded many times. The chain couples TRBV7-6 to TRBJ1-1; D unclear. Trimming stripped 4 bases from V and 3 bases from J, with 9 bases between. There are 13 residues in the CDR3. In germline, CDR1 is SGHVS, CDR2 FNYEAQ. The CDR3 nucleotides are TGTGCCAGCAGCTCTCGGACCGACACTGAAGCTTTCTTT. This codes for CASSSRTDTEAFF.

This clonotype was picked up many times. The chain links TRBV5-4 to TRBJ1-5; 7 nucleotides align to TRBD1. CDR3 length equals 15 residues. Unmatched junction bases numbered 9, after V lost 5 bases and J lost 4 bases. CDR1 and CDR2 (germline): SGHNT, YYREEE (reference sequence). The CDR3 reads CASRTGGGRNQPQHF. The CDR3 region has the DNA TGTGCCAGCAGGACCGGAGGGGGCCGTAATCAGCCCCAGCATTTT. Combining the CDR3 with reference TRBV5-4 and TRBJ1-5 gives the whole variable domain ETGVTQSPTHLIKTRGQQVTLRCSSQSGHNTVSWYQQALGQGPQFIFQYYREEENGRGNFPPRFSGLQFPNYSSELNVNALELDDSALYLCASRTGGGRNQPQHFGDGTRLSIL.